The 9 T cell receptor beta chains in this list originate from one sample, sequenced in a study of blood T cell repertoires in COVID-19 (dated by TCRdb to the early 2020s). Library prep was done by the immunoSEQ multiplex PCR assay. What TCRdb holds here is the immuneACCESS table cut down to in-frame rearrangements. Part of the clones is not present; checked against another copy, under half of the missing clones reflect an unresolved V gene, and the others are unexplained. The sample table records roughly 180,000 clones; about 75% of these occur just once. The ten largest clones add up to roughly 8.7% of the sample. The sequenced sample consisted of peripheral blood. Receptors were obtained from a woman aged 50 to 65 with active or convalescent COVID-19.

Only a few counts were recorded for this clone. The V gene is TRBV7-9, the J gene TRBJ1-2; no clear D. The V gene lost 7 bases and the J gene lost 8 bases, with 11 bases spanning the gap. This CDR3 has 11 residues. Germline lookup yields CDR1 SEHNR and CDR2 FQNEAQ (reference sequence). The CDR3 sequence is CASNEYLGYTF. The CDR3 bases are TGTGCCAGCAACGAGTACCTGGGCTACACCTTC.

For the CDR3, the DNA is TGCGCCAGCAGCTTTACGTCAGGGGACACCGGGGAGCTGTTTTTT. As protein: CASSFTSGDTGELFF. The V call is TRBV5-1, the J call TRBJ2-2; perhaps TRBD1 as D (6 bases). Germline values: CDR1 SGHRS, CDR2 YFSETQ. This CDR3 has 15 residues. Trimming left V 2 bases short and J 3 bases short, with 11 bases between. Combining the CDR3 with reference TRBV5-1 and TRBJ2-2 gives the whole variable domain KAGVTQTPRYLIKTRGQQVTLSCSPISGHRSVSWYQQTPGQGLQFLFEYFSETQRNKGNFPGRFSGRQFSNSRSEMNVSTLELGDSALYLCASSFTSGDTGELFFGEGSRLTVL.

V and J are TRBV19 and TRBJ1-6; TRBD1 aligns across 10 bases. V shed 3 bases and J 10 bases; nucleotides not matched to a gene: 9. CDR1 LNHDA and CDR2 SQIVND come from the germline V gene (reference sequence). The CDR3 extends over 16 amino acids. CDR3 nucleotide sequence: TGTGCCAGTAGTATCGGAGACAGGGGGCTCGGGTCACCCCTCCACTTT. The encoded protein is CASSIGDRGLGSPLHF.

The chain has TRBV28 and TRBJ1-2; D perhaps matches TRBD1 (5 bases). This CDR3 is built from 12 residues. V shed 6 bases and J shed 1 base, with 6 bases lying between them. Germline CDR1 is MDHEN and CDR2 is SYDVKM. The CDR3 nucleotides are TGTGCCAGCAGGACAGATAACTATGGCTACACCTTC. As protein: CASRTDNYGYTF.

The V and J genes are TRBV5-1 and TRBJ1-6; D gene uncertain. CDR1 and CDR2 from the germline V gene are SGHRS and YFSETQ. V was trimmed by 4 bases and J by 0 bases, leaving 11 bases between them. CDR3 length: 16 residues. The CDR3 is CASSTSGSSYNSPLHF. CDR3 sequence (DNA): TGCGCCAGCAGCACCTCCGGGAGCTCCTATAATTCACCCCTCCACTTT.

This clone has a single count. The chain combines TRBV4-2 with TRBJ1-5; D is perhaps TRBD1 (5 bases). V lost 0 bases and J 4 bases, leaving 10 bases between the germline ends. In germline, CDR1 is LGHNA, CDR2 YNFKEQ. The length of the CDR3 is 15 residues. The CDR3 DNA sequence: TGTGCCAGCAGCCAAGATCCGACAGAAAATCAGCCCCAGCATTTT. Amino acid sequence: CASSQDPTENQPQHF.

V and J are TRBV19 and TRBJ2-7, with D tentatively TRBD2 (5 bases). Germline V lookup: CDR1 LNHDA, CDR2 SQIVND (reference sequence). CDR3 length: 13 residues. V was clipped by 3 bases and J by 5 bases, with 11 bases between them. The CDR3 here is CASSMLPGNEQYF. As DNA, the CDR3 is TGTGCCAGTAGTATGCTACCCGGGAACGAGCAGTACTTC.

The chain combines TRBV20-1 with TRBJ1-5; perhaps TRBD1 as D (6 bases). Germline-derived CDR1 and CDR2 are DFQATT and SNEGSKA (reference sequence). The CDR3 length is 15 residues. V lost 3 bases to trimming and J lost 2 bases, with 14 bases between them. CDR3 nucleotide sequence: TGCAGTGCTAGTCGGGACACCAGGCGCAATCAGCCCCAGCATTTT. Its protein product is CSASRDTRRNQPQHF.

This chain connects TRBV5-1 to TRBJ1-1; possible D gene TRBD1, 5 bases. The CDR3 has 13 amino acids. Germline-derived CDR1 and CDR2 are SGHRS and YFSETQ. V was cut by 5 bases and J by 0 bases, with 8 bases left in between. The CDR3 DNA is TGCGCCAGCAGACCGACAGTGAACACTGAAGCTTTCTTT. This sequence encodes CASRPTVNTEAFF.